These 27 T cell receptor beta chains were sequenced from one sample in a study of T-cell memory formation after mild COVID-19. MiXCR was run by TCRdb on the 5' RACE reads, yielding one entry per CDR3 protein. The table has some 120,000 distinct CDR3 sequences, about 17% seen once; the top ten hold roughly 5.2%. Sequencing used PBMCs or a T cell subset sorted from them (not recorded which). The origin of the receptors is a man younger than 30 who had mild COVID-19 (a few samples of this study predate the infection). Cell type and time point are not known.

The rearrangement links TRBV5-1 to TRBJ1-2; no clear D gene. The V gene lost 0 bases and the J gene lost 5 bases, with 8 bases spanning the gap. Per the germline V gene, CDR1 is SGHRS and CDR2 is YFSETQ. The CDR3 is 13 residues long. CDR3 in DNA: TGCGCCAGCAGCTTGGCCGGGGATTATGGCTACACCTTC. Protein sequence: CASSLAGDYGYTF. The full variable domain, with the rest looked up from reference TRBV5-1 and TRBJ1-2, is KAGVTQTPRYLIKTRGQQVTLSCSPISGHRSVSWYQQTPGQGLQFLFEYFSETQRNKGNFPGRFSGRQFSNSRSEMNVSTLELGDSALYLCASSLAGDYGYTFGSGTRLTVV.

V is TRBV11-1 and J is TRBJ2-7; D is perhaps TRBD2 (5 bases). There are 13 residues in the CDR3. The ends were cut back, 3 bases at V and 3 bases at J, with 9 bases in the middle. Germline CDR1 and CDR2: SGHAT and FQDESV (reference sequence). The CDR3 here is CASSLGENYEQYF. The CDR3 DNA reads TGTGCCAGCAGCTTGGGAGAGAACTACGAGCAGTACTTC.

The chain carries TRBV7-9 and TRBJ1-1, with 9 bases that match TRBD1. Germline-derived CDR1 and CDR2 are SEHNR and FQNEAQ (reference sequence). The CDR3 extends over 15 amino acids. V gave up 5 bases and J gave up 14 bases; unmatched junction bases: 18. The CDR3 is CASSPGTGGMGNFFF. CDR3 bases: TGTGCCAGCAGCCCGGGAACAGGGGGCATGGGGAACTTCTTCTTT.

This chain connects TRBV7-2 to TRBJ2-2; D is perhaps TRBD1 (6 bases). From germline, CDR1 is SGHTA and CDR2 FQGNSA. This CDR3 is 15 amino acids long. The V end lost 1 base, the J end lost 4 bases, and 10 bases lay between the germline ends. This CDR3 reads CASSLGRGSTGELFF. Here the CDR3 DNA reads TGTGCCAGCAGCTTAGGCAGGGGCAGCACCGGGGAGCTGTTTTTT.

The chain couples TRBV4-2 to TRBJ2-5; TRBD2 matches 10 bases. Germline values: CDR1 LGHNA, CDR2 YNFKEQ. The CDR3 runs to 16 residues. The ends lost 2 bases at V and 1 base at J; junction bases unmatched: 4. CDR3 loop: CASSQLAGAFQETQYF. CDR3 nucleotide sequence: TGTGCCAGCAGCCAACTAGCGGGGGCGTTCCAAGAGACCCAGTACTTC.

This clonotype occurred a few times. The V gene is TRBV6-5, the J gene TRBJ1-1; a possible D gene is TRBD1 (6 bases). V was cut by 0 bases and J by 10 bases, with 12 bases left in between. The germline V gene has CDR1 MNHEY and CDR2 SVGAGI. The CDR3 is 13 residues long. This chain's CDR3 is CASSYSRGRGAFF. The CDR3 region has the DNA TGTGCCAGCAGTTACTCGCGGGGCAGGGGAGCTTTCTTT.

The chain combines TRBV9 with TRBJ1-2; 8 bases are a match to TRBD1. This CDR3 is 13 amino acids long. Germline V gives CDR1 SGDLS, CDR2 YYNGEE. V lost 3 bases to trimming and J lost 8 bases; unmatched junction nucleotides: 6. CDR3 DNA sequence: TGTGCCAGCAGCGCTTGGACAGGGAGAGGCTACACCTTC. It specifies CASSAWTGRGYTF.

This clonotype was detected only once. The chain uses TRBV6-6 and TRBJ1-5; tentative D call: TRBD1 (5 bases). V was clipped by 7 bases and J by 5 bases, with 21 bases between them. Germline V gene sequence: CDR1 MNHNY, CDR2 SVGAGI (reference sequence). CDR3 length equals 16 residues. The CDR3 here is CASTMGMGPPHQPQHF. Here the CDR3 DNA reads TGTGCCAGCACTATGGGCATGGGACCGCCACATCAGCCCCAGCATTTT.

This CDR3 reads CASSPEYSNYGYTF. As DNA, the CDR3 is TGTGCCAGCTCACCGGAGTACTCTAACTATGGCTACACCTTC. The chain recombines TRBV18 with TRBJ1-2; D gene unclear. The CDR3 has 14 residues. Between the trimmed V and J ends, which lost 3 bases and 0 bases, there was a span of 8 bases. CDR1 is KGHSH, CDR2 LQKENI, per germline.

This clonotype was counted only a few times. The chain combines TRBV7-8 with TRBJ2-7; 10 nucleotides agree with TRBD1. Germline assignment: CDR1 SGHVS and CDR2 FQNEAQ. The CDR3 totals 16 residues. V was clipped by 5 bases and J by 3 bases; unmatched bases: 10. CDR3 sequence reads: CASSPPLRTGGYEQYF. In nucleotides, the CDR3 is TGTGCCAGCAGCCCACCGCTAAGGACAGGGGGCTACGAGCAGTACTTC.

This clonotype appeared many times. The rearrangement uses TRBV4-3 and TRBJ2-5; 7 bases align to TRBD1. The CDR3 contains 15 residues. V was pared by 3 bases and J by 5 bases, with 9 bases of the junction left unmatched. In germline, CDR1 is LGHNA, CDR2 YSLEER. The CDR3 region is CASSQTGSSGETQYF. The CDR3 DNA reads as TGCGCCAGCAGCCAGACAGGGTCCTCCGGGGAGACCCAGTACTTC.

Ten or more counts support this clonotype. The chain carries TRBV4-1 and TRBJ2-1; TRBD1 matches at 7 bases. The CDR3 is 19 residues long. J was trimmed by 4 bases and V by 5 bases; bases with no gene match: 20. The V gene's germline CDR1 is MGHRA and CDR2 YSYEKL. The CDR3 coding sequence is TGCGCCAGCAGCGGGCACAGGGTTAGAGGGCCAGGGGGATACAATGAGCAGTTCTTC. It is translated as CASSGHRVRGPGGYNEQFF.

This clonotype was recorded many times. This chain connects TRBV3-1 to TRBJ2-7, with TRBD1 identical over 9 bases. Germline CDR1 reads LGHDT; CDR2 reads YNNKEL (reference sequence). V shed 5 bases, J shed 4 bases, and the junction held 0 bases outside the gene matches. The CDR3 has 12 residues. The CDR3 coding sequence is TGTGCCAGCAGCGGACAGGGGTACGAGCAGTACTTC. Residues: CASSGQGYEQYF.

The CDR3 here is CSARDQGAGRQGSQPQHF. CDR3 bases: TGCAGTGCTAGAGATCAGGGGGCAGGGAGGCAGGGGAGTCAGCCCCAGCATTTT. The gene calls are TRBV20-1 and TRBJ1-5; 8 bases line up with TRBD1. CDR1 and CDR2 from the germline V gene are DFQATT and SNEGSKA (reference sequence). The CDR3 sequence is 18 residues long. Unmatched junction bases numbered 16, after V lost 0 bases and J lost 6 bases.

This clonotype was detected a few times. The J gene is TRBJ1-1, the V gene TRBV5-5; TRBD1 agrees at 7 bases. Germline V lookup: CDR1 SGHKS, CDR2 YYEKEE (reference sequence). The CDR3 covers 15 residues. The ends lost 2 bases at V and 4 bases at J; junction bases unmatched: 8. The CDR3: CASSLRQGPGTEAFF. As DNA, the CDR3 is TGTGCCAGCAGCTTACGACAGGGTCCGGGCACTGAAGCTTTCTTT.

This chain links TRBV29-1 with TRBJ2-1, with D tentatively TRBD1 (6 bases). CDR1 is SQVTM, CDR2 ANQGSEA, per germline. The CDR3 contains 18 residues. Trimming cost V 1 base and J 2 bases, with 21 bases left between them. The CDR3 sequence: CSVEGLTRDILAYNEQFF. The CDR3 nucleotides read TGCAGCGTTGAAGGGCTCACTAGGGACATCCTCGCCTACAATGAGCAGTTCTTC.

This clonotype was found a few times. The chain uses TRBV7-2 and TRBJ2-3, with D tentatively TRBD1 or TRBD2 (6 bases each). The ends were cut back, 1 base at V and 4 bases at J, with 12 bases in the middle. Germline CDR1 is SGHTA and CDR2 is FQGNSA. The CDR3 spans 15 residues. The CDR3 bases are TGTGCCAGCAGCTTAGTGTGGGGGGCTTCAGATACGCAGTATTTT. Encoded protein: CASSLVWGASDTQYF.

V usage is TRBV5-6 and J usage is TRBJ2-1, with 11 bases lining up with TRBD2. This CDR3 region has 15 residues. Germline trimming cut 3 bases from V and 1 base from J; bases unmatched to any gene: 0. The V gene's germline CDR1 is SGHDT and CDR2 YYEEEE. The CDR3 DNA sequence: TGTGCCAGCAGCTCTAGCGGGGGGTCCTACAATGAGCAGTTCTTC. This encodes CASSSSGGSYNEQFF.

V and J are TRBV5-4 and TRBJ2-1; 10 nucleotides line up with TRBD2. The CDR3 spans 15 residues. Germline CDR1 reads SGHNT; CDR2 reads YYREEE (reference sequence). The junction had 3 bases not matched to a gene; V was cut back by 2 bases and J by 4 bases. CDR3 DNA: TGTGCCAGCAGCTTTAGCGGGGGGCCATACAATGAGCAGTTCTTC. Translating it yields CASSFSGGPYNEQFF.

The V call is TRBV5-1, the J call TRBJ2-5, with unresolved D. Germline CDR1 reads SGHRS; CDR2 reads YFSETQ. The ends were cut back, 2 bases at V and 3 bases at J, with 14 bases in the middle. The CDR3 covers 15 residues. The CDR3, as DNA: TGCGCCAGCAGCTTATCGTTCCGGACCGAAGAGACCCAGTACTTC. Protein sequence: CASSLSFRTEETQYF.

V and J are TRBV7-3 and TRBJ2-3, with a tentative D call TRBD1 (6 bases). CDR3 length: 13 amino acids. Germline lookup yields CDR1 SGHTA and CDR2 FQGTGA. Trimming removed 6 bases at V and 6 bases at J, with 13 bases between. Written as DNA, the CDR3 is TGTGCCAGCAGTAAGGGGCAGGGGGATACGCAGTATTTT. It specifies CASSKGQGDTQYF.

The table lists this clonotype with many counts. The chain's CDR3 is CASGLRDLSYNEQFF. CDR3 sequence (DNA): TGTGCCAGCGGACTTCGCGATCTCTCCTACAATGAGCAGTTCTTC. The chain combines TRBV18 with TRBJ2-1; TRBD2 is a possible D gene (5 bases). V lost 8 bases and J 0 bases, leaving 14 bases between the germline ends. Germline V gives CDR1 KGHSH, CDR2 LQKENI. The CDR3 totals 15 residues.

V usage is TRBV11-3 and J usage is TRBJ2-1; possibly TRBD1 for D (5 bases). Trimming pared 6 bases from V and 6 bases from J, leaving 15 bases between. This CDR3 is built from 14 residues. The germline V gene encodes CDR1 SGHNT and CDR2 YENEEA. The CDR3 region is CASSLRGNFNEQFF. As DNA, the CDR3 is TGTGCCAGCAGTCTAAGGGGCAACTTCAATGAGCAGTTCTTC.

CDR3 bases: TGTGCCAGCAGTTTGGGCCGTTACAGCGGGGAGCTGTTTTTT. The encoded protein is CASSLGRYSGELFF. V gene TRBV12-3 or TRBV12-4 combines with J gene TRBJ2-2; no definite D call. V dropped 3 bases and J dropped 7 bases, with 12 bases sitting between them. The length of the CDR3 is 14 residues.

The chain has TRBV5-6 and TRBJ2-1; D tentatively reads TRBD1 or TRBD2 (5 bases each). This CDR3 spans 15 amino acids. Germline values: CDR1 SGHDT, CDR2 YYEEEE. V lost 5 bases and J lost 5, with 17 bases in between. Here the CDR3 DNA reads TGTGCCAGCAGAAATGACGGGACGGATGACAATGAGCAGTTCTTC. Amino acids: CASRNDGTDDNEQFF.

Only a few counts were recorded for this clonotype. The rearrangement joins TRBV3-1 to TRBJ2-3; D might be TRBD1 or TRBD2, each matching 5 bases. The CDR3 spans 15 residues. The germline gives CDR1 LGHDT, CDR2 YNNKEL (reference sequence). Trimming took off 0 bases at V and 3 bases at J, with 10 bases between the two ends. The CDR3 DNA reads TGTGCCAGCAGCCAAGACGAGGGGTATACAGATACGCAGTATTTT. Its protein product is CASSQDEGYTDTQYF.

This clonotype was found a few times. The chain combines TRBV10-3 with TRBJ1-2; D gene ambiguous. Trimming cost V 4 bases and J 4 bases, with 10 bases left between them. Germline-derived CDR1 and CDR2 are ENHRY and SYGVKD. This CDR3 has 13 amino acids. DNA of the CDR3: TGTGCCATCAGTGTGGGTGGTAGCTATGGCTACACCTTC. Translating it yields CAISVGGSYGYTF.